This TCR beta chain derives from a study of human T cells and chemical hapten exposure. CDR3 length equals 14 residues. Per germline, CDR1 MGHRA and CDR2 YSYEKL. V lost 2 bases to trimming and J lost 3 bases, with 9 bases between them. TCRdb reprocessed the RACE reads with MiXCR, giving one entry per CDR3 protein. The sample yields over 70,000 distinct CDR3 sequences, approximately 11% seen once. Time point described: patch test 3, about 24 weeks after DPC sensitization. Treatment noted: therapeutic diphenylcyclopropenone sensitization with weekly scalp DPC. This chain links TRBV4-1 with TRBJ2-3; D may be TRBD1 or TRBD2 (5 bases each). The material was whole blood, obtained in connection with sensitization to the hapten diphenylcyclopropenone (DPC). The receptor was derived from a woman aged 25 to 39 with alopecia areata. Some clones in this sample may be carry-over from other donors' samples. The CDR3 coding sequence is TGCGCCAGCAGCCAAACAGGCGGGACAGATACGCAGTATTTT. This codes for CASSQTGGTDTQYF.